The 29 T cell receptor beta chains given below trace back to one sample, sequenced in a study of T cell changes during pregnancy in multiple sclerosis. This table comes from immunoSEQ multiplex PCR, and its TCRdb copy is limited to in-frame clones, with some not included. Among some 70,000 clones listed, roughly 92% were seen once. The sequenced sample was peripheral blood, obtained after pregnancy. These receptors were collected from a female donor in good health, enrolled as a control in a pregnancy study.

The chain carries TRBV9 and TRBJ2-7; 9 bases agree with TRBD2. Trimming took 0 bases from V and 5 from J; bases not matched to a gene: 6. Looked up from germline, CDR1 is SGDLS and CDR2 is YYNGEE. The CDR3 extends over 15 amino acids. The CDR3 bases are TGTGCCAGCAGCGTAGTAGGCGGGAGGGCCGACGAGCAGTACTTC. Translating gives CASSVVGGRADEQYF.

The chain joins TRBV30 to TRBJ2-7, with 9 nucleotides matching TRBD1. The CDR3 extends over 14 amino acids. The germline V gene encodes CDR1 GTSNPN and CDR2 SVGIG (reference sequence). The trim removed 5 bases at V and 2 bases at J, leaving 7 bases unmatched. DNA of the CDR3: TGTGCCTGGGGGGGGACAGGGCGGCCCTACGAGCAGTACTTC. Translation gives CAWGGTGRPYEQYF.

The chain recombines TRBV6-6 with TRBJ2-4, with D perhaps TRBD1 (7 bases). V was cut by 4 bases and J by 8 bases, with 21 bases left in between. This CDR3 comprises 16 residues. Per germline, CDR1 MNHNY and CDR2 SVGAGI (reference sequence). For the CDR3, the DNA is TGTGCCAGCAGTTCCCCATCGGAGGGGGCGAGATACATTCAGTACTTC. As protein: CASSSPSEGARYIQYF.

The rearrangement links TRBV28 to TRBJ2-7; 10 bases agree with TRBD2. V dropped 6 bases and J dropped 2; count of bases not matched to a gene: 4. From germline, CDR1 is MDHEN and CDR2 SYDVKM. The CDR3 is made up of 14 amino acids. The CDR3 DNA follows: TGTGCCAGCAGACTAGCGGGGCAACCCTACGAGCAGTACTTC. Encoded protein: CASRLAGQPYEQYF.

The chain recombines TRBV6-4 with TRBJ2-2; TRBD2 matches 8 bases. V shed 3 bases and J 6 bases; nucleotides not matched to a gene: 9. Germline lookup yields CDR1 MRHNA and CDR2 SNTAGT. The CDR3 has 16 residues. The CDR3 loop reads CASSEWTSGSAGELFF. The DNA for the CDR3 is TGTGCCAGCAGTGAATGGACCAGCGGGAGTGCCGGGGAGCTGTTTTTT.

The chain has TRBV27 and TRBJ2-7; 8 positions match TRBD1. Germline V gene sequence: CDR1 MNHEY, CDR2 SMNVEV (reference sequence). V shed 5 bases and J 4 bases; nucleotides not matched to a gene: 16. The CDR3 is 17 residues long. CDR3 protein: CASSGDPSGTGGYEQYF. The CDR3 region has the DNA TGTGCCAGCAGTGGGGACCCTTCCGGGACAGGCGGATACGAGCAGTACTTC.

The chain recombines TRBV6-6 with TRBJ2-7; tentatively, D is TRBD1 (6 bases). CDR3 length: 15 amino acids. CDR1 MNHNY and CDR2 SVGAGI come from the germline V gene (reference sequence). Deletions cut 4 bases from V and 2 bases from J, with 15 bases between. CDR3 sequence (DNA): TGTGCCAGCAGTTCCTCAGGGGTTAGGGCCTACGAGCAGTACTTC. Translated, it gives CASSSSGVRAYEQYF.

The gene calls are TRBV7-9 and TRBJ2-7; weak D call: TRBD1 (6 bases). Looked up from germline, CDR1 is SEHNR and CDR2 is FQNEAQ (reference sequence). The CDR3 is 14 amino acids. Trimming took 6 bases from V and 2 from J, leaving 14 bases between them. CDR3 nucleotides: TGTGCCAGCAGTCAGCTCAGGGGTCCCTACGAGCAGTACTTC. The encoded protein is CASSQLRGPYEQYF.

This chain links TRBV2 with TRBJ2-5; 9 nucleotides align to TRBD1. The germline V gene encodes CDR1 SNHLY and CDR2 FYNNEI. V trimming: 9 bases; J trimming: 2 bases; junction bases outside the gene matches: 7. The CDR3 is 14 residues long. Here the CDR3 reads CASTGQGGQETQYF. For the CDR3, the DNA is TGTGCCAGTACGGGACAGGGAGGTCAAGAGACCCAGTACTTC. Full variable domain (remainder filled in from reference TRBV2 and TRBJ2-5): EPEVTQTPSHQVTQMGQEVILRCVPISNHLYFYWYRQILGQKVEFLVSFYNNEISEKSEIFDDQFSVERPDGSNFTLKIRSTKLEDSAMYFCASTGQGGQETQYFGPGTRLLVL.

The rearrangement joins TRBV28 to TRBJ1-5, with TRBD1 matching 9 bases. The CDR3 totals 14 residues. Germline CDR1 and CDR2: MDHEN and SYDVKM. V was clipped by 11 bases and J by 4 bases; unmatched bases: 9. The CDR3 DNA is TGTGCCTCCAGGGGGACAGGGAATAATCAGCCCCAGCATTTT. As protein: CASRGTGNNQPQHF.

Of note for this clone: The identical CDR3 is also encoded by other nucleotide sequences in the sample. This chain uses TRBV28 with TRBJ1-6; 7 positions match TRBD1. V lost 6 bases, J lost 4 bases, and 0 bases stayed unmatched. CDR3 length equals 13 residues. Germline loops: CDR1 MDHEN, CDR2 SYDVKM. CDR3 coding DNA: TGTGCCAGCAGGGGACAGTATAATTCACCCCTCCACTTT. It is translated as CASRGQYNSPLHF.

The gene calls are TRBV27 and TRBJ2-2; 9 bases line up with TRBD1. V was pared by 6 bases and J by 5 bases, with 13 bases of the junction left unmatched. Per germline, CDR1 MNHEY and CDR2 SMNVEV (reference sequence). The CDR3 runs to 17 residues. CDR3 sequence (DNA): TGTGCCAGCAGCCCACACCCGGGACAGGGATTAACCGGGGAGCTGTTTTTT. Translation gives CASSPHPGQGLTGELFF.

The chain recombines TRBV7-2 with TRBJ1-5, with 9 nucleotides matching TRBD1. The length of the CDR3 is 15 residues. CDR1 is SGHTA, CDR2 FQGNSA, per germline. V was pared by 0 bases and J by 6 bases, with 3 bases of the junction left unmatched. The CDR3 sequence: CASSLAGTGFQPQHF. As DNA, the CDR3 is TGTGCCAGCAGCTTAGCCGGGACAGGGTTTCAGCCCCAGCATTTT.

The chain combines TRBV28 with TRBJ1-1; a weak D match, TRBD1 (5 bases). Trimming removed 7 bases from V and 4 bases from J, with 16 bases in between. CDR3 length: 14 residues. Looked up from germline, CDR1 is MDHEN and CDR2 is SYDVKM. The CDR3 sequence is CASIHRGGTTEAFF. The CDR3 region has the DNA TGTGCCAGCATTCACCGGGGGGGTACCACTGAAGCTTTCTTT.

The V call is TRBV28, the J call TRBJ2-7; tentative D call: TRBD1 (5 bases). The length of the CDR3 is 12 residues. V lost 2 bases, J lost 5 bases, and 7 bases lay in between. The germline V gene encodes CDR1 MDHEN and CDR2 SYDVKM. The CDR3 loop reads CASSLQGNEQYF. The CDR3 nucleotides read TGTGCCAGCAGTTTACAGGGCAACGAGCAGTACTTC. Full variable domain (rest looked up from reference TRBV28 and TRBJ2-7): DVKVTQSSRYLVKRTGEKVFLECVQDMDHENMFWYRQDPGLGLRLIYFSYDVKMKEKGDIPEGYSVSREKKERFSLILESASTNQTSMYLCASSLQGNEQYFGPGTRLTVT.

The table lists this clone with a count of one. This sequence joins TRBV18 and TRBJ2-7; 9 bases are a match to TRBD1. The V gene's germline CDR1 is KGHSH and CDR2 LQKENI. V gave up 3 bases and J gave up 6 bases; unmatched junction bases: 6. This CDR3 is 14 amino acids long. For the CDR3, the DNA is TGTGCCAGCTCACCCCGGGGGACAGGGAGCGAGCAGTACTTC. Translation: CASSPRGTGSEQYF.

The rearrangement links TRBV27 to TRBJ2-7; a weak D match, TRBD2 (6 bases). The CDR3 runs to 16 residues. V was trimmed by 0 bases and J by 5 bases, leaving 17 bases between them. Germline V CDR1 and CDR2: MNHEY, SMNVEV (reference sequence). DNA for the CDR3: TGTGCCAGCAGTTTATCTCTTAGAACCGGGAGAAACGAGCAGTACTTC. Its translation: CASSLSLRTGRNEQYF.

This clone was found once. This sequence joins TRBV14 and TRBJ2-1, with D possibly matching TRBD2 (6 bases). Germline lookup yields CDR1 SGHDN and CDR2 FVKESK. Trimming took off 5 bases at V and 1 base at J, with 9 bases between the two ends. The CDR3 consists of 14 residues. CDR3 amino acids: CASSYGTSYNEQFF. In DNA, the CDR3 is TGTGCCAGCAGCTACGGGACTTCCTACAATGAGCAGTTCTTC.

The rearrangement links TRBV14 to TRBJ2-3; 8 nucleotides align to TRBD2. The CDR3 totals 19 residues. J lost 2 bases, V lost 0 bases, and 13 bases had no gene match. Germline V gives CDR1 SGHDN, CDR2 FVKESK. CDR3 sequence (DNA): TGTGCCAGCAGCCAAGATGGGTCGGCTAGCGGGTTCTACACAGATACGCAGTATTTT. Translated, it gives CASSQDGSASGFYTDTQYF. Complete variable domain (other parts from reference TRBV14 and TRBJ2-3): EAGVTQFPSHSVIEKGQTVTLRCDPISGHDNLYWYRRVMGKEIKFLLHFVKESKQDESGMPNNRFLAERTGGTYSTLKVQPAELEDSGVYFCASSQDGSASGFYTDTQYFGPGTRLTVL.

J is TRBJ1-5 and V is TRBV28; 7 nucleotides align to TRBD1. The ends lost 6 bases at V and 9 bases at J; junction bases unmatched: 2. Germline CDR1 is MDHEN and CDR2 is SYDVKM. The CDR3 is made up of 11 amino acids. The CDR3 nucleotides are TGTGCCAGCAGGCGACAGGGGCCCCAGCATTTT. It yields the protein CASRRQGPQHF.

The chain has TRBV5-8 and TRBJ1-6, with a possible D match to TRBD1 (6 bases). The CDR3 is 15 amino acids. Trimming took off 2 bases at V and 2 bases at J, with 8 bases between the two ends. Germline V gene lookup returns CDR1 SGHTS and CDR2 YDEGEE. CDR3 sequence reads: CASSFDRTYNSPLHF. The CDR3 DNA reads as TGTGCCAGCAGCTTCGACAGGACCTATAATTCACCCCTCCACTTT.

The chain employs TRBV11-3 and TRBJ2-7, with 10 bases that match TRBD2. Per germline, CDR1 SGHNT and CDR2 YENEEA. V was clipped by 5 bases and J by 7 bases; unmatched bases: 11. This CDR3 is built from 15 residues. For the CDR3, the DNA is TGTGCCAGCAGCCCCAACCTGGGACTAGCGCGGGAGCAGTACTTC. Its protein product is CASSPNLGLAREQYF.

The chain couples TRBV4-1 to TRBJ2-7, with 8 bases matching TRBD1. With V trimmed by 4 bases and J by 5 bases, 4 bases remained unmatched. This CDR3 has 13 residues. The germline gives CDR1 MGHRA, CDR2 YSYEKL. CDR3 bases: TGCGCCAGCAGCCCCGACAGGGGTAACGAGCAGTACTTC. It yields the protein CASSPDRGNEQYF.

The chain joins TRBV7-9 to TRBJ2-7; 7 bases map to TRBD1. The V gene end was trimmed by 5 bases and the J gene end by 3 bases; junction bases not matched to a gene: 1. The germline CDR1 and CDR2 sequences are SEHNR and FQNEAQ (reference sequence). The CDR3 spans 12 residues. The CDR3 sequence: CASSRGLYEQYF. The CDR3 bases are TGTGCCAGCAGCAGGGGGCTCTACGAGCAGTACTTC.

The chain recombines TRBV28 with TRBJ2-7; TRBD2 might be the D (5 bases). V was trimmed by 5 bases and J by 3 bases, leaving 11 bases between them. This CDR3 has 13 residues. Germline values: CDR1 MDHEN, CDR2 SYDVKM. As DNA, the CDR3 is TGTGCCAGCAGTCCCGGGATTAGCTACGAGCAGTACTTC. Translated: CASSPGISYEQYF.

In its sample, this clone was seen once. The rearrangement uses TRBV5-1 and TRBJ1-3, with TRBD1 identical over 8 bases. The CDR3 is 15 residues long. Per the germline V gene, CDR1 is SGHRS and CDR2 is YFSETQ. J gave up 0 bases and V 5 bases, and 4 bases lay outside the gene matches. CDR3 amino acids: CASRKTGGSGNTIYF. CDR3 coding DNA: TGCGCCAGCAGAAAAACAGGGGGCTCTGGAAACACCATATATTTT.

The chain links TRBV28 to TRBJ2-1; D may be TRBD1 (6 bases). Germline-derived CDR1 and CDR2 are MDHEN and SYDVKM. V was clipped by 2 bases and J by 7 bases, with 15 bases between them. This CDR3 is built from 15 residues. The CDR3 DNA reads TGTGCCAGCAGTTTAGAGGCAGGGGTGTATAATGAGCAGTTCTTC. This gives the protein CASSLEAGVYNEQFF.

On this clone: In the same sample, other DNA sequences code for this CDR3. The genes are TRBV9 and TRBJ2-5, with TRBD1 identical over 8 bases. Germline-derived CDR1 and CDR2 are SGDLS and YYNGEE. This CDR3 spans 14 amino acids. The V gene end was trimmed by 2 bases and the J gene end by 4 bases; junction bases not matched to a gene: 4. For the CDR3, the DNA is TGTGCCAGCAGCGTCGGACAGGGAGGAGAGACCCAGTACTTC. Translating it yields CASSVGQGGETQYF.

This sequence joins TRBV27 and TRBJ2-3; 7 bases align to TRBD2. Germline CDR1 reads MNHEY; CDR2 reads SMNVEV (reference sequence). Germline trimming cut 2 bases from V and 3 bases from J; bases unmatched to any gene: 8. CDR3 length equals 16 residues. CDR3 amino acids: CASSLRAGRRTDTQYF. The CDR3 nucleotides read TGTGCCAGCAGTTTACGAGCGGGACGGAGGACAGATACGCAGTATTTT.